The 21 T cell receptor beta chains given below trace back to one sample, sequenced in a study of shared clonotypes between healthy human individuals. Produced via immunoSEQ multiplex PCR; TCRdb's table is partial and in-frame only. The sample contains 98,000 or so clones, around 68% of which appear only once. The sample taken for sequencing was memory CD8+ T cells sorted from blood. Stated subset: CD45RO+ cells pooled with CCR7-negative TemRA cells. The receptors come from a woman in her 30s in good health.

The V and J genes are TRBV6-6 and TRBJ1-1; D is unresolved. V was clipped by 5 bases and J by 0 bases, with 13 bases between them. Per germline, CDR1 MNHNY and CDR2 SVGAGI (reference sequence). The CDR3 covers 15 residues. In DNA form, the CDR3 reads TGTGCCAGCAGTAAGGGAATTACAGTGAACACTGAAGCTTTCTTT. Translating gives CASSKGITVNTEAFF.

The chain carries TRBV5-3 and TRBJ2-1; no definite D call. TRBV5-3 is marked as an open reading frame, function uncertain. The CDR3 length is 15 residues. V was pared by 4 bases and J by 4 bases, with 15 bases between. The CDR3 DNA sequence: TGTGCCAGAAGCGCGGATCGCGCACCGTACAATGAGCAGTTCTTC. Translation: CARSADRAPYNEQFF.

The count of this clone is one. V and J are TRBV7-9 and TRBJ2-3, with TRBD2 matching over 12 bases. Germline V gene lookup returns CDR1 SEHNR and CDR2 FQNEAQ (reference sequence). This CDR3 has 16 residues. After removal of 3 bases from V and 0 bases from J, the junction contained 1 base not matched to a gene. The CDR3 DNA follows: TGTGCCAGCAGCTTGACTAGCGGGAGAAGCACAGATACGCAGTATTTT. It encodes CASSLTSGRSTDTQYF.

The CDR3 DNA sequence: TGTGCCAGCGGGGATAGCGGGACCCCATCCTACGAGCAGTACTTC. Translation gives CASGDSGTPSYEQYF. The chain recombines TRBV27 with TRBJ2-7; 8 nucleotides line up with TRBD2. After removal of 8 bases from V and 1 base from J, the junction contained 10 bases not matched to a gene. The CDR3 runs 15 residues. Per the germline V gene, CDR1 is MNHEY and CDR2 is SMNVEV (reference sequence).

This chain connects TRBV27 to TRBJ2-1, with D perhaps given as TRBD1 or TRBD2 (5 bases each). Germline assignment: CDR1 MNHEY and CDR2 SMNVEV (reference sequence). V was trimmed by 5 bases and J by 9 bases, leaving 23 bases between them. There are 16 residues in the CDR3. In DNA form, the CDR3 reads TGTGCCAGCAGTCCCGGGACCTGGACCTGGGGTGGTGAGCAGTTCTTC. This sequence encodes CASSPGTWTWGGEQFF.

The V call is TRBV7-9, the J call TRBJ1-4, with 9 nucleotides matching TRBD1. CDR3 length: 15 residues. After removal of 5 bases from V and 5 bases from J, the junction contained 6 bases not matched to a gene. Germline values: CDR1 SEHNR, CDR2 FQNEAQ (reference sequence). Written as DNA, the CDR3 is TGTGCCAGCAGCCGCGGACAGGGGATAAATGAAAAACTGTTTTTT. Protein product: CASSRGQGINEKLFF. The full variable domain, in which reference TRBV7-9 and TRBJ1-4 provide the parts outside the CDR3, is DTGVSQNPRHKITKRGQNVTFRCDPISEHNRLYWYRQTLGQGPEFLTYFQNEAQLEKSRLLSDRFSAERPKGSFSTLEIQRTEQGDSAMYLCASSRGQGINEKLFFGSGTQLSVL.

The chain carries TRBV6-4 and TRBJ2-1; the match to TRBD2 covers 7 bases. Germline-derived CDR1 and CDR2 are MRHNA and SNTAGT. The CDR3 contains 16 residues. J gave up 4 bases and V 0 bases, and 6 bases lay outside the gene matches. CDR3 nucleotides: TGTGCCAGCAGTGACTCGGGGCTAGCGGAATACAATGAGCAGTTCTTC. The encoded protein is CASSDSGLAEYNEQFF.

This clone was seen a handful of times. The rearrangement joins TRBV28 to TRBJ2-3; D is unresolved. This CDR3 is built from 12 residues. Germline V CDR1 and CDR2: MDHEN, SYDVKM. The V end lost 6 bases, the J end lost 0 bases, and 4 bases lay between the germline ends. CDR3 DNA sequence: TGTGCCAGCAGGACTAGCACAGATACGCAGTATTTT. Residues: CASRTSTDTQYF.

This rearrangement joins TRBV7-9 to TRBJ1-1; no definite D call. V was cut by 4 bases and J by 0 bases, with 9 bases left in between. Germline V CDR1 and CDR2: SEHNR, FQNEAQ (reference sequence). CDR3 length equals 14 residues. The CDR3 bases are TGTGCCAGCAGCTCGTTACGGATGAACACTGAAGCTTTCTTT. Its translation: CASSSLRMNTEAFF.

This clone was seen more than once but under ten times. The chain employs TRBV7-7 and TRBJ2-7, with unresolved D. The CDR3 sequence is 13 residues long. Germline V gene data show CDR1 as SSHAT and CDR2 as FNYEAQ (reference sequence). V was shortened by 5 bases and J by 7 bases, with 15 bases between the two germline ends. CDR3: CASSRRLSAEQYF. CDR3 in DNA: TGTGCCAGCAGCCGTCGACTGAGTGCGGAGCAGTACTTC.

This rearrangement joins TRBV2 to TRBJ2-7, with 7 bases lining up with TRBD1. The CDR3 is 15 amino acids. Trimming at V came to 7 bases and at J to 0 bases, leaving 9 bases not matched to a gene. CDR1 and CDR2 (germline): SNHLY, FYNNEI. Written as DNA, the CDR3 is TGTGCCAGCACCATTTTCCGGGACAGCTCCTACGAGCAGTACTTC. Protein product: CASTIFRDSSYEQYF.

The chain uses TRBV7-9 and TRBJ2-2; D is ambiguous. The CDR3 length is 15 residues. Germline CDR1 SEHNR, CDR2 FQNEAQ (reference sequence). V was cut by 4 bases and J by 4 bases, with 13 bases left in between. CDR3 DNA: TGTGCCAGCAGCTCCTACCGGCTGGGCACCGGGGAGCTGTTTTTT. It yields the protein CASSSYRLGTGELFF.

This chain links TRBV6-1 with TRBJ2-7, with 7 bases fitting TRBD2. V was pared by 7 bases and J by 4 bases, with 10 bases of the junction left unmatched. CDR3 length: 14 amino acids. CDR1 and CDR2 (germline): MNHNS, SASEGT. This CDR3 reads CASIGTNFLYEQYF. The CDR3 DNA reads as TGTGCCAGCATCGGGACTAATTTTTTATACGAGCAGTACTTC.

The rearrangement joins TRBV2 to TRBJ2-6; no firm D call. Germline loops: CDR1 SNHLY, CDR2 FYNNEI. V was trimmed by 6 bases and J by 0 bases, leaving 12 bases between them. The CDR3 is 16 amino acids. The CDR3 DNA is TGTGCCAGCAGCCGAATGGTAGTCTCTGGGGCCAACGTCCTGACTTTC. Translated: CASSRMVVSGANVLTF.

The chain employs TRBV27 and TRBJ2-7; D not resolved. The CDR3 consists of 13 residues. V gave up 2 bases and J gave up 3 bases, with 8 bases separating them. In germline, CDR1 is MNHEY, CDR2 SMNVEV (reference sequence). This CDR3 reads CASSLVFGYEQYF. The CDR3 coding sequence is TGTGCCAGCAGTTTAGTCTTCGGCTACGAGCAGTACTTC.

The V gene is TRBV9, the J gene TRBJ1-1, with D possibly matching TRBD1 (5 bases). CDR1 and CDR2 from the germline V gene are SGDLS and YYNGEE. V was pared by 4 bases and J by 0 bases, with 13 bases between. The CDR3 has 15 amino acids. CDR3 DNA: TGTGCCAGCAGCCGCTGGCCGGGACTGAACACTGAAGCTTTCTTT. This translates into CASSRWPGLNTEAFF.

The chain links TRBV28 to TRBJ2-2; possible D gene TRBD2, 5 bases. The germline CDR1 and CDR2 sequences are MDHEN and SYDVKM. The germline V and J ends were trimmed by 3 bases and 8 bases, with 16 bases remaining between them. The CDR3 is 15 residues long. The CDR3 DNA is TGTGCCAGCAGTTTTATTGGACCCCCGGGAGGGGAGCTGTTTTTT. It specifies CASSFIGPPGGELFF. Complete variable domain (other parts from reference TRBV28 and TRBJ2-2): DVKVTQSSRYLVKRTGEKVFLECVQDMDHENMFWYRQDPGLGLRLIYFSYDVKMKEKGDIPEGYSVSREKKERFSLILESASTNQTSMYLCASSFIGPPGGELFFGEGSRLTVL.

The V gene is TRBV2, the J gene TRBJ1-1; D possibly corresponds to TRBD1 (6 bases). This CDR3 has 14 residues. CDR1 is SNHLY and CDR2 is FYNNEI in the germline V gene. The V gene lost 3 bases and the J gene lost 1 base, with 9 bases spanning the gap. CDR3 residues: CASSERGGNTEAFF. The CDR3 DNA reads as TGTGCCAGCAGTGAGAGGGGGGGGAACACTGAAGCTTTCTTT.

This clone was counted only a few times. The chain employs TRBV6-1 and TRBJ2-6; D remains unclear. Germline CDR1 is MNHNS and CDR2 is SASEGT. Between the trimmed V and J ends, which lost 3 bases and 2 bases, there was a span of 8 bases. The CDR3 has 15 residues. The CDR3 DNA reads TGTGCCAGCAGTGATGGCGGTACTGGGGCCAACGTCCTGACTTTC. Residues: CASSDGGTGANVLTF.

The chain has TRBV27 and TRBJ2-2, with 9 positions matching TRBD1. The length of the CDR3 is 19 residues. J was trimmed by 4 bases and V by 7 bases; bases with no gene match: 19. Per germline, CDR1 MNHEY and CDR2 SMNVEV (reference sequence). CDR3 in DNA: TGTGCCAGCACCCCCGCCGACAAAGTCGGGACAGGGCGCACCGGGGAGCTGTTTTTT. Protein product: CASTPADKVGTGRTGELFF.

CDR3 sequence (DNA): TGCGCCAGCAGCCAAGATGGGGGACAGGGGTTCGTCGTCACTGAAGCTTTCTTT. This gives the protein CASSQDGGQGFVVTEAFF. V and J are TRBV4-1 and TRBJ1-1, with 10 bases lining up with TRBD1. With 0 bases clipped from V and 4 bases from J, the junction kept 11 bases outside the gene matches. The CDR3 length is 18 residues. Germline V gene sequence: CDR1 MGHRA, CDR2 YSYEKL.